This TCR beta chain was retrieved from a study of T cell repertoires in cytomegalovirus infection. A note on this clonotype: The antigen is undetermined.

TCRdb ran MiXCR on the reads and lists one entry per CDR3 protein. The sample holds 640,000 or so distinct CDR3 sequences, roughly a third seen once. The sequencing used cultured PBMCs, collected from culture after CMV antigen stimulation. This clonotype was obtained from a human donor in good health (CMV status not recorded). Some clones in this sample may be carry-over from other donors' samples.

The CDR3 reads CASSLGGVRWETQYF. The CDR3, as DNA: TGTGCCAGCAGTTTAGGCGGAGTAAGGTGGGAGACCCAGTACTTC. The V call is TRBV27, the J call TRBJ2-5; no reliable D call. Trimming stripped 2 bases from V and 5 bases from J, with 15 bases between. The CDR3 consists of 15 residues. Germline CDR1 and CDR2: MNHEY and SMNVEV (reference sequence).